These 25 T cell receptor beta chains were all obtained from the same sample, sequenced in a study of cytomegalovirus exposure and HLA in healthy donors. Generated by immunoSEQ multiplex PCR, the TCRdb table keeps only in-frame clones and is missing some. The sample records about 65,000 clones, 92% being singletons. Sequenced sample: PBMCs. These receptors were collected from a woman between 18 and 29 years old in good health and CMV-seronegative.

This clone appeared a single time. The rearrangement joins TRBV7-9 to TRBJ1-2, with D possibly being TRBD1 (5 bases). V was trimmed by 5 bases and J by 8 bases, leaving 18 bases between them. Germline CDR1 SEHNR, CDR2 FQNEAQ (reference sequence). The CDR3 contains 14 residues. The CDR3 loop is CASSVGEGKGGYTF. CDR3 nucleotide sequence: TGTGCCAGCAGCGTAGGGGAGGGGAAGGGCGGCTACACCTTC.

CDR3 nucleotides: TGTGCCAGCAGTTTATCCGGGTCCGGCACAGATACGCAGTATTTT. Residues: CASSLSGSGTDTQYF. The chain uses TRBV28 and TRBJ2-3; D gene uncertain. Trimming left V 1 base short and J 1 base short, with 9 bases between. Germline loops: CDR1 MDHEN, CDR2 SYDVKM. The CDR3 contains 15 residues.

In DNA, the CDR3 is TGTGCCAGCTCCGGGGACAGGGGGCGGAGTGGCTACACCTTC. Translating it yields CASSGDRGRSGYTF. V and J are TRBV6-4 and TRBJ1-2; 12 bases match TRBD1. Germline V gives CDR1 MRHNA, CDR2 SNTAGT. The CDR3 is 14 residues long. The J segment lost 7 bases and the V segment lost 8 bases, leaving 8 bases of the junction unmatched.

The chain employs TRBV7-8 and TRBJ2-2; 9 bases are shared with TRBD1. The CDR3 is 16 residues long. Germline values: CDR1 SGHVS, CDR2 FQNEAQ. V lost 1 base and J lost 10; bases outside the gene matches: 10. CDR3 sequence: CASSLGTGAYGEELFF. The CDR3 nucleotides are TGTGCCAGCAGCTTAGGGACAGGGGCGTACGGGGAGGAGCTGTTTTTT.

The chain couples TRBV11-2 to TRBJ1-1; no clear D. The V end was cut by 3 bases, the J end by 6 bases, with 14 bases between. The CDR3 totals 14 residues. Germline loops: CDR1 SGHAT, CDR2 FQNNGV. The CDR3: CASSFRRGNSEAFF. Here the CDR3 DNA reads TGTGCCAGCAGCTTTCGTCGGGGTAACTCTGAAGCTTTCTTT.

The gene calls are TRBV18 and TRBJ2-7, with a weak D call TRBD1 (5 bases). Trimming shortened V by 2 bases and J by 4 bases, and 15 bases separated the two germline ends. Germline assignment: CDR1 KGHSH and CDR2 LQKENI. The CDR3 totals 15 residues. The CDR3 nucleotides read TGTGCCAGCTCACCATCTCAGGGAAGTGCGTACGAGCAGTACTTC. Translation: CASSPSQGSAYEQYF.

The V gene is TRBV5-1, the J gene TRBJ2-1, with TRBD2 identical over 10 bases. The ends lost 4 bases at V and 0 bases at J; junction bases unmatched: 22. This CDR3 contains 22 residues. Germline CDR1 is SGHRS and CDR2 is YFSETQ. Here the CDR3 DNA reads TGCGCCAGCAGCCCTTCCTGGCGAGCGGGGGGGCCTACCCACGGCTCCTACAATGAGCAGTTCTTC. This sequence encodes CASSPSWRAGGPTHGSYNEQFF.

In this sample, this clone turned up once. V and J are TRBV20-1 and TRBJ1-1, with a weak D call TRBD1 (5 bases). The germline gives CDR1 DFQATT, CDR2 SNEGSKA (reference sequence). This CDR3 region has 11 residues. Trimming removed 7 bases at V and 6 bases at J, with 12 bases between. CDR3 in amino acids: CSVTGSAEAFF. In DNA form, the CDR3 reads TGCAGTGTCACAGGTTCCGCTGAAGCTTTCTTT.

DNA for the CDR3: TGTGCCAGCAGCTCGGCTCAGGGCCCGCGGGGTTATGGCTACACCTTC. This encodes CASSSAQGPRGYGYTF. The V gene is TRBV14, the J gene TRBJ1-2; maybe TRBD1 (5 bases). Trimming cost V 5 bases and J 5 bases, with 21 bases left between them. There are 16 residues in the CDR3. Germline assignment: CDR1 SGHDN and CDR2 FVKESK.

This clone was seen once. The chain carries TRBV4-2 and TRBJ1-1; possibly TRBD1 for D (6 bases). V was trimmed by 0 bases and J by 4 bases, leaving 18 bases between them. CDR3 size: 17 residues. Germline V gives CDR1 LGHNA, CDR2 YNFKEQ. CDR3 amino acids: CASSQDQGGIGGTEAFF. The CDR3 DNA is TGTGCCAGCAGCCAAGATCAAGGGGGTATCGGCGGCACTGAAGCTTTCTTT.

The chain combines TRBV4-2 with TRBJ2-2, with D possibly TRBD2 on 6 matching bases. Per the germline V gene, CDR1 is LGHNA and CDR2 is YNFKEQ. Trimming left V 2 bases short and J 3 bases short, with 10 bases between. The CDR3 loop spans 15 amino acids. CDR3 in amino acids: CASSQTPGDTGELFF. The CDR3 nucleotides read TGTGCCAGCAGCCAAACTCCGGGAGACACCGGGGAGCTGTTTTTT.

V gene TRBV28 combines with J gene TRBJ1-1, with 8 bases that match TRBD1. CDR1 and CDR2 from the germline V gene are MDHEN and SYDVKM. The CDR3 runs to 14 residues. V gave up 6 bases and J gave up 7 bases; unmatched junction bases: 10. The CDR3 bases are TGTGCCAGCAGACCCAGGACAGGGTGGGTTGAAGCTTTCTTT. Its translation is CASRPRTGWVEAFF.

Comment on this clone: The same CDR3 also results from other DNA sequences found in this sample. V gene TRBV28 combines with J gene TRBJ1-2; D not resolved. CDR1 is MDHEN, CDR2 SYDVKM, per germline. The V end was cut by 2 bases, the J end by 2 bases, with 3 bases between. CDR3 size: 12 residues. The CDR3 spells CASSLRNYGYTF. In DNA form, the CDR3 reads TGTGCCAGCAGTTTACGGAACTATGGCTACACCTTC.

This rearrangement joins TRBV14 to TRBJ2-3, with 9 bases aligning to TRBD2. In germline, CDR1 is SGHDN, CDR2 FVKESK. Germline trimming cut 4 bases from V and 3 bases from J; bases unmatched to any gene: 8. CDR3 length equals 16 residues. The CDR3 bases are TGTGCCAGCAGCCTGCTAGCGGGACTCCATACAGATACGCAGTATTTT. Its protein is CASSLLAGLHTDTQYF.

This clone came up a few times. For the CDR3, the DNA is TGTGCCAGCAGTTTAAATGGGGCTAGCGGGAGCACAGATACGCAGTATTTT. Its protein is CASSLNGASGSTDTQYF. The chain is built from TRBV27 and TRBJ2-3, with 8 bases that match TRBD2. Germline CDR1 is MNHEY and CDR2 is SMNVEV (reference sequence). The V and J ends lost 2 bases and 0 bases, in that order; junction bases with no gene match: 7. CDR3 length: 17 residues.

The chain joins TRBV5-4 to TRBJ2-1; 9 positions match TRBD2. Trimming took 0 bases from V and 5 from J; bases not matched to a gene: 9. Germline CDR1 and CDR2: SGHNT and YYREEE (reference sequence). This CDR3 comprises 17 residues. In DNA, the CDR3 is TGTGCCAGCAGCTTGGACACTTGGCGGGAGGGCGACAATGAGCAGTTCTTC. It is translated as CASSLDTWREGDNEQFF.

The chain couples TRBV7-3 to TRBJ2-3; a weak D match, TRBD1 (7 bases). The CDR3 runs 14 residues. Germline V gene sequence: CDR1 SGHTA, CDR2 FQGTGA. Trimming cost V 3 bases and J 4 bases, with 11 bases left between them. As DNA, the CDR3 is TGTGCCAGCAGCTTCAGGGGGGAGGCAGATACGCAGTATTTT. It encodes CASSFRGEADTQYF.

V and J are TRBV28 and TRBJ2-5; the D is unclear. The V gene lost 6 bases and the J gene lost 2 bases, with 16 bases spanning the gap. The CDR3 spans 15 residues. Germline V gene sequence: CDR1 MDHEN, CDR2 SYDVKM. As DNA, the CDR3 is TGTGCCAGCAGAAGCAGTTACCCCGGGCAAGAGACCCAGTACTTC. Residues: CASRSSYPGQETQYF.

V usage is TRBV11-1 and J usage is TRBJ2-5, with 10 bases matching TRBD2. The CDR3 runs 17 residues. Germline V gene lookup returns CDR1 SGHAT and CDR2 FQDESV (reference sequence). V lost 6 bases to trimming and J lost 2 bases; unmatched junction nucleotides: 12. CDR3 sequence: CASSSPTSGMLQETQYF. The CDR3 nucleotides are TGTGCCAGCAGTTCCCCCACTAGCGGGATGCTTCAAGAGACCCAGTACTTC.

This chain joins TRBV5-1 and TRBJ1-2; D gene uncertain. V was clipped by 5 bases and J by 4 bases, with 15 bases between them. There are 14 residues in the CDR3. Germline-derived CDR1 and CDR2 are SGHRS and YFSETQ. The CDR3 DNA reads as TGCGCCAGCAGTAACCCAGAGACTTCCTATGGCTACACCTTC. This translates into CASSNPETSYGYTF.

J is TRBJ2-1 and V is TRBV28; 9 positions agree with TRBD2. The CDR3 spans 16 residues. CDR1 is MDHEN and CDR2 is SYDVKM in the germline V gene. V lost 5 bases to trimming and J lost 1 base; unmatched junction nucleotides: 6. CDR3 amino acids: CASSPAGGRSYNEQFF. In DNA form, the CDR3 reads TGTGCCAGCAGTCCCGCGGGGGGGCGGTCCTACAATGAGCAGTTCTTC.

This clone appeared once. The genes are TRBV6-1 and TRBJ2-7; TRBD1 agrees at 9 bases. Trimming took 2 bases from V and 3 from J; bases not matched to a gene: 5. Germline CDR1 reads MNHNS; CDR2 reads SASEGT. The CDR3 extends over 15 amino acids. The CDR3 region has the DNA TGTGCCAGCAGTGAAATCCCGGGACAGGGCTACGAGCAGTACTTC. It encodes CASSEIPGQGYEQYF.

This clone was observed once. The V call is TRBV27, the J call TRBJ2-4; TRBD2 matches 13 bases. The length of the CDR3 is 15 residues. V lost 6 bases, J lost 5 bases, and 4 bases stayed unmatched. Per germline, CDR1 MNHEY and CDR2 SMNVEV (reference sequence). In DNA form, the CDR3 reads TGTGCCAGCAGAGAACTAGCGGGAGGGCAAAACATTCAGTACTTC. It translates to CASRELAGGQNIQYF.

This sequence joins TRBV9 and TRBJ2-3; 7 bases match TRBD2. Germline V lookup: CDR1 SGDLS, CDR2 YYNGEE. With 0 bases clipped from V and 3 bases from J, the junction kept 13 bases outside the gene matches. The CDR3 runs 18 residues. CDR3 coding DNA: TGTGCCAGCAGCGTAGAAGGAAATGGACTAGTGAGTACAGATACGCAGTATTTT. Translating gives CASSVEGNGLVSTDTQYF.

This clone was seen once. The chain links TRBV2 to TRBJ2-1; 8 bases line up with TRBD2. Per germline, CDR1 SNHLY and CDR2 FYNNEI. Trimming removed 4 bases from V and 13 bases from J; junction bases left unmatched: 9. This CDR3 has 13 residues. Written as DNA, the CDR3 is TGTGCCAGCAGTGGAGGTAGCGGGAAGTCTCAGTTCTTC. Amino acid sequence: CASSGGSGKSQFF.